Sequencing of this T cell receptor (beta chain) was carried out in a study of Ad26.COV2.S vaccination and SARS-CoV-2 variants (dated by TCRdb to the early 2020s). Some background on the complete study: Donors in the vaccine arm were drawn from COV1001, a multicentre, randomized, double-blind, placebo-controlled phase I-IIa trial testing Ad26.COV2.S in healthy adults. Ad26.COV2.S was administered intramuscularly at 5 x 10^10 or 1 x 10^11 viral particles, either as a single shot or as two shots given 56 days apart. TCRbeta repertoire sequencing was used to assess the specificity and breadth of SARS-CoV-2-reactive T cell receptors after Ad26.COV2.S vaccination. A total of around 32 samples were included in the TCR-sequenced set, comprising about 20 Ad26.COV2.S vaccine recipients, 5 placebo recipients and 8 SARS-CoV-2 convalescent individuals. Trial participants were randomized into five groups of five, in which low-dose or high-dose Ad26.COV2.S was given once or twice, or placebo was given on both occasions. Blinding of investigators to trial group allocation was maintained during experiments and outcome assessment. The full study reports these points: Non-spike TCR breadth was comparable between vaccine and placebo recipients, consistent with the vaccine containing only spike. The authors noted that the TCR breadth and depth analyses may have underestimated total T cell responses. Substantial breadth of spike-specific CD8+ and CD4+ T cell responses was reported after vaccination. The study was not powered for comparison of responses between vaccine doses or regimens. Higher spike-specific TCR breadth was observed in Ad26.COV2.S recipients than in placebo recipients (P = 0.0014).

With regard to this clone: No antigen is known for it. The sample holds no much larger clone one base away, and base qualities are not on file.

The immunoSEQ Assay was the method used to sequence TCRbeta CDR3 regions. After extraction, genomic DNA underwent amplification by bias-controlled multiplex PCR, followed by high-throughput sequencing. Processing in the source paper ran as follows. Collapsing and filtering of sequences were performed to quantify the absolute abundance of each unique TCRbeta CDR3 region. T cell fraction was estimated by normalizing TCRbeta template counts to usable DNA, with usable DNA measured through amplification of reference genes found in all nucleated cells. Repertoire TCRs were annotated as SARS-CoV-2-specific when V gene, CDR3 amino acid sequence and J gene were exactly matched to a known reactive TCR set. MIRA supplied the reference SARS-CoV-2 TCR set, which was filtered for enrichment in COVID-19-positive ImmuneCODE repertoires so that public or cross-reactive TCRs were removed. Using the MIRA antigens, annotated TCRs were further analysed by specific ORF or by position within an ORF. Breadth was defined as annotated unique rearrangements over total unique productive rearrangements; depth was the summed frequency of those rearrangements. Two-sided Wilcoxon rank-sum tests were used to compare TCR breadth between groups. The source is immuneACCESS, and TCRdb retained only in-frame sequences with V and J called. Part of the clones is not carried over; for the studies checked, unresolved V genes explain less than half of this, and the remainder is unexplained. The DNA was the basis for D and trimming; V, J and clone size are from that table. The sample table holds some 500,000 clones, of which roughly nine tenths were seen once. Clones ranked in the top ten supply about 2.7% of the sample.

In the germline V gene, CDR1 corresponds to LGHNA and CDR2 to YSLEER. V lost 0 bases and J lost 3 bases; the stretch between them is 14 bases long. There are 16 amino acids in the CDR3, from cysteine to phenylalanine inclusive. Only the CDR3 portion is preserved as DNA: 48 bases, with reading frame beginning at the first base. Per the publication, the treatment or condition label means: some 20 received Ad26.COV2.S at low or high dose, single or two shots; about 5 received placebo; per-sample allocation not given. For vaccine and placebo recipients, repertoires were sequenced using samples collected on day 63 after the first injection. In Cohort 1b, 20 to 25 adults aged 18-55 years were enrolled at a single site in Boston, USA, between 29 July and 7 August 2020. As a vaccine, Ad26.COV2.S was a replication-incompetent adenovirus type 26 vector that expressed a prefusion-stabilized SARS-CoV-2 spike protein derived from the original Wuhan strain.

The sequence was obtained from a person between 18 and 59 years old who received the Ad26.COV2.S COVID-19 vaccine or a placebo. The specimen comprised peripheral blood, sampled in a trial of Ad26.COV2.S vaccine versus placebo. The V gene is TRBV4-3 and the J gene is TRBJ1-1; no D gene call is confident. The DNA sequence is TGCGCCAGCAGCCAAGAAGGTTTCAGGAGGGACACTGAAGCTTTCTTT. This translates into CASSQEGFRRDTEAFF.